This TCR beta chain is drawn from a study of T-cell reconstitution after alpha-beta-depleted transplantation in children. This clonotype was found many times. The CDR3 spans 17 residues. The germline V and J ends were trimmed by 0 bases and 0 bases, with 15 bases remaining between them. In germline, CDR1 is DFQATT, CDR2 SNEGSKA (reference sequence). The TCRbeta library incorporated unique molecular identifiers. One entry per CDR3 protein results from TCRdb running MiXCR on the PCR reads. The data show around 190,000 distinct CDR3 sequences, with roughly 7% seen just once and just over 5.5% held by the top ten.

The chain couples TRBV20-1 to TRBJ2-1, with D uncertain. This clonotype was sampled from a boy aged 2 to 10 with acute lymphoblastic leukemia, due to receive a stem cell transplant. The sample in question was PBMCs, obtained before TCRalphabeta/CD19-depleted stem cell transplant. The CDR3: CSAREAFLQSSYNEQFF. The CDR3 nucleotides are TGCAGTGCTAGAGAGGCCTTCTTGCAGAGCTCCTACAATGAGCAGTTCTTC.